This note documents a single T cell receptor beta chain sequence. The source of the sample is a study of T cell responses to AZD1222 COVID-19 vaccine. The table came from immunoSEQ multiplex PCR; TCRdb's copy has only in-frame clones and leaves some out. Among roughly 90,000 clones listed, more than 80% were seen once. The receptor comes from an adult who received the AZD1222 COVID-19 vaccine. Sequences were derived from peripheral blood, sampled 28 days after the second AZD1222 dose.

In DNA, the CDR3 is TGTGCCAGAAGCGGACGGACGGAGGACTCTGGAAACACCATATATTTT. Protein sequence: CARSGRTEDSGNTIYF. This chain connects TRBV5-3 to TRBJ1-3; D gene unclear. TRBV5-3 is annotated as an ORF whose role is uncertain. V lost 4 bases and J 0 bases, leaving 14 bases between the germline ends. This CDR3 contains 16 residues.